The sequence of this T cell receptor (beta chain) was determined in a study of blood T cell repertoires in COVID-19. Study information: Nucleic acid was either cDNA or gDNA, and it came from T cells, B-cell-depleted T cells, or PBMCs.

Per the original data handling: Amplification from reference gene primers served as the basis for estimated nucleated cell counts. The method was immunoSEQ multiplex PCR; TCRdb's version includes in-frame clones alone and lacks a portion of them. V and J calls and clone size are as listed in that table; D and trimming were resolved from the DNA. This table holds roughly 55,000 clones, 65% to 80% found once. From germline, CDR1 is MGHRA and CDR2 YSYEKL. The CDR3 is 16 amino acids. V was trimmed by 3 bases and J by 7 bases, leaving 18 bases between them. This clone was observed many times. The sample comprised peripheral blood. This chain joins TRBV4-1 and TRBJ1-4, with unresolved D. This TCR was recovered from a human donor with active or convalescent COVID-19. The donor label of this sample is uncertain. Here the CDR3 reads CASSHPAPVTIEKLFF. In DNA form, the CDR3 reads TGCGCCAGCAGCCACCCCGCGCCCGTCACGATTGAAAAACTGTTTTTT.